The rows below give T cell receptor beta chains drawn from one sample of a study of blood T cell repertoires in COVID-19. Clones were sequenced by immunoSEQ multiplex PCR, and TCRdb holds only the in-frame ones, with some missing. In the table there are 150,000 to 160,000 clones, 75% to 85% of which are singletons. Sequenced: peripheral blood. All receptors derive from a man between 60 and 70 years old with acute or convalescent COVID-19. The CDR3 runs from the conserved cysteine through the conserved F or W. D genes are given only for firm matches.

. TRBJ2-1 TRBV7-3 CASSRGDNEQFF TGTGCCAGCAGCCGAGGAGACAATGAGCAGTTCTTC
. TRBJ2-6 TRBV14 CASSAQGLLANVLTF TGTGCCAGCAGCGCCCAGGGCCTGTTGGCCAACGTCCTGACTTTC
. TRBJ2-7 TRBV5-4 CASSSKTSGEQYF TGTGCCAGCAGCTCGAAGACCTCGGGGGAGCAGTACTTC
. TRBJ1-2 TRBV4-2 CASSLQQDSGYTF TGTGCCAGCAGCCTGCAACAGGATAGCGGCTACACCTTC
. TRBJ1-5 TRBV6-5 CASSTRENQPQHF TGTGCCAGCAGTACCCGGGAAAATCAGCCCCAGCATTTT
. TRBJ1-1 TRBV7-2 CASSLSGVAEAFF TGTGCCAGCAGCTTATCCGGGGTCGCTGAAGCTTTCTTT
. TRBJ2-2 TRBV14 CASSPLGSNTGELFF TGTGCCAGCAGCCCGCTAGGCTCGAACACCGGGGAGCTGTTTTTT
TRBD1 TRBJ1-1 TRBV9 CASSVVAGGLTEAFF TGTGCCAGCAGCGTAGTTGCAGGGGGCCTCACTGAAGCTTTCTTT
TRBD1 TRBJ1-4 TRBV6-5 CASRSTGAGGEKLFF TGTGCCAGCAGATCTACAGGGGCTGGGGGTGAAAAACTGTTTTTT
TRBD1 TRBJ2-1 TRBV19 CASNHGQGAKNEQFF TGTGCCAGTAATCACGGACAGGGGGCTAAGAATGAGCAGTTCTTC